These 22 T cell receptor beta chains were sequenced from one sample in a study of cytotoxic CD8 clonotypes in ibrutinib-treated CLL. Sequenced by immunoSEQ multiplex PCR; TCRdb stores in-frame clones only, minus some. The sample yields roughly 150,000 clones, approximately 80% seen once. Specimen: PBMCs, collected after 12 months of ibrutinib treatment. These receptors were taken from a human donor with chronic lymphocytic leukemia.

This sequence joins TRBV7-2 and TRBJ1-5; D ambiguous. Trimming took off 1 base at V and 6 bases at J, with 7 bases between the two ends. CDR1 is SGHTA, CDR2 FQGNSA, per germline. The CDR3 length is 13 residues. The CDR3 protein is CASSLERLQPQHF. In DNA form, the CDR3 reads TGTGCCAGCAGCTTAGAAAGACTTCAGCCCCAGCATTTT. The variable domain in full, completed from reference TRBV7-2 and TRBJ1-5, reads GAGVSQSPSNKVTEKGKDVELRCDPISGHTALYWYRQSLGQGLEFLIYFQGNSAPDKSGLPSDRFSAERTGGSVSTLTIQRTQQEDSAVYLCASSLERLQPQHFGDGTRLSIL.

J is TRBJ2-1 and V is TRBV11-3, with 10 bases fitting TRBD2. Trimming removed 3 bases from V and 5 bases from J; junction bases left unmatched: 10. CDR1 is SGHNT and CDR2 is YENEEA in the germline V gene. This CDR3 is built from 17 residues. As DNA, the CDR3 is TGTGCCAGCAGCTTGTATGGACTAGCGGAATTCAACAATGAGCAGTTCTTC. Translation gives CASSLYGLAEFNNEQFF.

CDR3 protein: CASSPQFGGNTIYF. CDR3 nucleotide sequence: TGTGCCAGCTCACCACAGTTCGGGGGAAACACCATATATTTT. This sequence joins TRBV18 and TRBJ1-3; the D is unclear. The CDR3 has 14 residues. Germline-derived CDR1 and CDR2 are KGHSH and LQKENI. The germline V and J ends were trimmed by 1 base and 4 bases, with 8 bases remaining between them.

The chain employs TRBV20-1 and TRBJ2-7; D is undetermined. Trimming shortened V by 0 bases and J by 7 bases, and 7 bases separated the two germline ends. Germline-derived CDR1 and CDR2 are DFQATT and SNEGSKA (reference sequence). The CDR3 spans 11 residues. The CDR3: CSARDRVEQYF. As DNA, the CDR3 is TGCAGTGCTAGAGATCGCGTAGAGCAGTACTTC.

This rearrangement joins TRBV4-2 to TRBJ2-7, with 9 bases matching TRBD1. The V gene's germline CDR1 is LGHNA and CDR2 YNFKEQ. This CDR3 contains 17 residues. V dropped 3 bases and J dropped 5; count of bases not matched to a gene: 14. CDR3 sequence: CASSQALRTGATNEQYF. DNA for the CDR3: TGTGCCAGCAGCCAGGCCCTCCGGACAGGGGCCACTAACGAGCAGTACTTC.

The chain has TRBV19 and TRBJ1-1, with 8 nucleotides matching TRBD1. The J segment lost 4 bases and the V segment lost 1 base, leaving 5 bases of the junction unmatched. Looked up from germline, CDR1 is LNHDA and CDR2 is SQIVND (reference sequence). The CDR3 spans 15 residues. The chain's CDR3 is CASSIVAGGGTEAFF. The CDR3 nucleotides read TGTGCCAGTAGTATAGTTGCAGGGGGCGGCACTGAAGCTTTCTTT.

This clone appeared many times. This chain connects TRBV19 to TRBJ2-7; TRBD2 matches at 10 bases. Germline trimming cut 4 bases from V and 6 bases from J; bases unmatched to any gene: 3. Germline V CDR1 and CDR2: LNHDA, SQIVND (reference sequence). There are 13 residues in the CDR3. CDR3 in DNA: TGTGCCAGTAGTACTAGCGGGAGCACCGAGCAGTACTTC. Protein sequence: CASSTSGSTEQYF.

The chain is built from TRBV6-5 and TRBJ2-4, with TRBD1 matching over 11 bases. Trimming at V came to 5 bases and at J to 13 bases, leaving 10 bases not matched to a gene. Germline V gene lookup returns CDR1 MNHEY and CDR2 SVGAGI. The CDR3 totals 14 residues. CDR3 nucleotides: TGTGCCAGCAGTGATCGGACAGGGGGCCTTTTCCAGTACTTC. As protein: CASSDRTGGLFQYF.

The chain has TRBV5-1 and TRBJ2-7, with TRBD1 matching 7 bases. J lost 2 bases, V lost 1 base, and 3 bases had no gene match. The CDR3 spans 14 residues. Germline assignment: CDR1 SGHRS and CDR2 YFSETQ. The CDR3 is CASSLPTGTYEQYF. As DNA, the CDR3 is TGCGCCAGCAGCTTGCCGACAGGGACCTACGAGCAGTACTTC.

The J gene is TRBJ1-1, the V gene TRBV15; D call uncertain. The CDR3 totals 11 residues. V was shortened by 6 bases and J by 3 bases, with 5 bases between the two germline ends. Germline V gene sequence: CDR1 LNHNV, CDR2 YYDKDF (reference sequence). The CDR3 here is CATSDYTEAFF. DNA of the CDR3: TGTGCCACCAGTGACTACACTGAAGCTTTCTTT.

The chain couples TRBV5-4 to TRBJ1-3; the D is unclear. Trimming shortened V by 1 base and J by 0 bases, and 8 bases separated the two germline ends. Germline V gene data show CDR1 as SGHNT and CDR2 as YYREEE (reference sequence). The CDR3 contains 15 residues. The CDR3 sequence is CASSLWWSSGNTIYF. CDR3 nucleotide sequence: TGTGCCAGCAGCTTGTGGTGGAGCTCTGGAAACACCATATATTTT. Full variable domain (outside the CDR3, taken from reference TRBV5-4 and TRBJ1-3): ETGVTQSPTHLIKTRGQQVTLRCSSQSGHNTVSWYQQALGQGPQFIFQYYREEENGRGNFPPRFSGLQFPNYSSELNVNALELDDSALYLCASSLWWSSGNTIYFGEGSWLTVV.

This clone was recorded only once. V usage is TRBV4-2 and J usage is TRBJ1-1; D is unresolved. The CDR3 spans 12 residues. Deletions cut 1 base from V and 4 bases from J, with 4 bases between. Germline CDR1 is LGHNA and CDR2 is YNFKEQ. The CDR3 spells CASSQGATEAFF. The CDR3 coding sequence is TGTGCCAGCAGCCAAGGGGCCACTGAAGCTTTCTTT.

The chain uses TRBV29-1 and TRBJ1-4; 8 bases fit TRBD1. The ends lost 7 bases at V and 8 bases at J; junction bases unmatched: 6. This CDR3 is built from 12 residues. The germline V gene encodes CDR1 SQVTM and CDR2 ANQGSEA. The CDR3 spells CSGQGFGEKLFF. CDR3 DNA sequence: TGCAGCGGACAGGGGTTTGGGGAAAAACTGTTTTTT.

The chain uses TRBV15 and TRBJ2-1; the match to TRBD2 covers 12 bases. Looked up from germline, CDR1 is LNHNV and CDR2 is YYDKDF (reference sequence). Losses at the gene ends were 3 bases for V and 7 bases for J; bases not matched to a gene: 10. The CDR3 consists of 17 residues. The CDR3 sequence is CATSRDTSGGRGNEQFF. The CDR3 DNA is TGTGCCACCAGCAGGGATACTAGCGGGGGGCGGGGGAATGAGCAGTTCTTC.

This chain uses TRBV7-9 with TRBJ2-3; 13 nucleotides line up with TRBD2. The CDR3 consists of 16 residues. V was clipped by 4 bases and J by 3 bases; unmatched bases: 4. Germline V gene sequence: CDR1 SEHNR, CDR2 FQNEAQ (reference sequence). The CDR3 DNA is TGTGCCAGCAGCTCCGGACTAGCGGGAGTTACAGATACGCAGTATTTT. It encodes CASSSGLAGVTDTQYF. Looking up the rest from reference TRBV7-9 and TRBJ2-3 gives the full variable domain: DTGVSQNPRHKITKRGQNVTFRCDPISEHNRLYWYRQTLGQGPEFLTYFQNEAQLEKSRLLSDRFSAERPKGSFSTLEIQRTEQGDSAMYLCASSSGLAGVTDTQYFGPGTRLTVL.

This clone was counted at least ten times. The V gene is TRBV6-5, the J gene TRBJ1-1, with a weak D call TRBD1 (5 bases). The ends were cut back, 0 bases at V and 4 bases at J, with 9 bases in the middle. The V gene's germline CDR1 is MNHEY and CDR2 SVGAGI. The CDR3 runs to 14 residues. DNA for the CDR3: TGTGCCAGCAGTTACTCTGGGGGAGGCACTGAAGCTTTCTTT. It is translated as CASSYSGGGTEAFF.

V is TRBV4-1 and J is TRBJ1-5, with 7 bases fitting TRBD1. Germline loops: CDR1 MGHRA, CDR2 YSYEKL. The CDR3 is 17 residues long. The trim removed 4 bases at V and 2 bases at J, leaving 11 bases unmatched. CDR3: CASSRSTGLVGNQPQHF. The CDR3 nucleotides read TGCGCCAGCAGCCGATCGACAGGGCTGGTGGGCAATCAGCCCCAGCATTTT.

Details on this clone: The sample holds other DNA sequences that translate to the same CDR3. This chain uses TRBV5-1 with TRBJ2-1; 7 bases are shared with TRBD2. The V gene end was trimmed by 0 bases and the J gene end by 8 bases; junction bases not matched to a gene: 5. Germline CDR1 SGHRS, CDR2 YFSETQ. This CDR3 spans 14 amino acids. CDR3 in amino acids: CASSLEAGRDEQFF. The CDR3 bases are TGCGCCAGCAGCTTGGAGGCAGGGAGGGATGAGCAGTTCTTC.

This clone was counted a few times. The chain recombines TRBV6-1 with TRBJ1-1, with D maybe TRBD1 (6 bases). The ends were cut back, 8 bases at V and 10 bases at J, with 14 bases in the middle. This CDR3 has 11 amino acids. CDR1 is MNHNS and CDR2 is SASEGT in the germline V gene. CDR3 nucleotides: TGTGCCAGCGCAGGGCAGGGGCGAGCTTTCTTT. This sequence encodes CASAGQGRAFF.

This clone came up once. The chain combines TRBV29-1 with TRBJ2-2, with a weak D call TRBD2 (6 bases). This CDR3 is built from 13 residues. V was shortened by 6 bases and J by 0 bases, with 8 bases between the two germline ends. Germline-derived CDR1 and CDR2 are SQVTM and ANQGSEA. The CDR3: CSVRGTNTGELFF. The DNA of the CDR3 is TGCAGCGTGCGCGGGACGAACACCGGGGAGCTGTTTTTT.

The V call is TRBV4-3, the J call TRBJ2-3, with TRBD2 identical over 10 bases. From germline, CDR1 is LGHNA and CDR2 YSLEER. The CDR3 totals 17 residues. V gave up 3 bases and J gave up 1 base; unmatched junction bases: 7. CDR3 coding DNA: TGCGCCAGCAGCCAGGACATAGCGGGAGGCGGCACAGATACGCAGTATTTT. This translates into CASSQDIAGGGTDTQYF.

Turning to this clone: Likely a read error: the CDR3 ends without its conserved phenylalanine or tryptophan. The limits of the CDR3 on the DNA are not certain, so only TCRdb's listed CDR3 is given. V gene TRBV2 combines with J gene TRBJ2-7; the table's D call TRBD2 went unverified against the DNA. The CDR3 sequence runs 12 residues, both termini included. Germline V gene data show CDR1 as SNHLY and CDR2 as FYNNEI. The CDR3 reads CASSEALAGPGN.